The 11 T cell receptor beta chains listed next were all sequenced from one sample in a study of blood T cell repertoires in COVID-19. The protocol was immunoSEQ multiplex PCR, while the TCRdb copy is restricted to in-frame clones and leaves out a portion. This sample has 300,000 to 450,000 clones, with 85% to 90% found just once. The sequenced sample consisted of peripheral blood. These receptors were collected from a human donor in a cohort sampled during active COVID-19.

The chain uses TRBV9 and TRBJ1-2; TRBD1 is a possible D gene (5 bases). Per germline, CDR1 SGDLS and CDR2 YYNGEE. Deletions cut 3 bases from V and 6 bases from J, with 15 bases between. The CDR3 has 14 residues. The CDR3 loop is CASSARSGHHGYTF. CDR3 DNA: TGTGCCAGCAGCGCCCGATCAGGACACCATGGCTACACCTTC. Looking up the rest from reference TRBV9 and TRBJ1-2 gives the full variable domain: DSGVTQTPKHLITATGQRVTLRCSPRSGDLSVYWYQQSLDQGLQFLIQYYNGEERAKGNILERFSAQQFPDLHSELNLSSLELGDSALYFCASSARSGHHGYTFGSGTRLTVV.

This clone appeared a single time. The rearrangement uses TRBV15 and TRBJ1-4, with D perhaps matching TRBD1 (5 bases). Germline V lookup: CDR1 LNHNV, CDR2 YYDKDF (reference sequence). The CDR3 is made up of 16 amino acids. Trimming removed 2 bases at V and 5 bases at J, with 15 bases between. CDR3 nucleotides: TGTGCCACCAGCAGAAGGGGCGAGGGGAGGAATGAAAAACTGTTTTTT. The encoded protein is CATSRRGEGRNEKLFF.

The genes are TRBV7-8 and TRBJ1-1, with D unresolved. Germline V gives CDR1 SGHVS, CDR2 FQNEAQ. The CDR3 extends over 17 amino acids. V was pared by 5 bases and J by 3 bases, with 22 bases between. The DNA of the CDR3 is TGTGCCAGCAGCCAATACCCGGGCCTCGGGGAGGACACTGAAGCTTTCTTT. Its translation is CASSQYPGLGEDTEAFF.

The J gene is TRBJ2-1, the V gene TRBV9, with 9 positions matching TRBD1. The CDR3 is 13 amino acids. V shed 5 bases and J 4 bases; nucleotides not matched to a gene: 1. The germline V gene has CDR1 SGDLS and CDR2 YYNGEE. CDR3 in DNA: TGTGCCAGCAGGGGGACAGGGTACAATGAGCAGTTCTTC. It yields the protein CASRGTGYNEQFF.

A single count supports this clone. The V and J genes are TRBV6-5 and TRBJ2-7; possibly TRBD1 for D (6 bases). The CDR3 runs 14 residues. In germline, CDR1 is MNHEY, CDR2 SVGAGI. Trimming took 6 bases from V and 1 from J, leaving 13 bases between them. CDR3 bases: TGTGCCAGCAGATGGGGGCTTTCGTCCTACGAGCAGTACTTC. It yields the protein CASRWGLSSYEQYF.

The V gene is TRBV13, the J gene TRBJ2-5; TRBD2 is a possible D gene (7 bases). This CDR3 comprises 16 residues. Trimming shortened V by 1 base and J by 2 bases, and 14 bases separated the two germline ends. Germline CDR1 is PRHDT and CDR2 is FYEKMQ (reference sequence). The CDR3 loop reads CASSLDRGARQETQYF. Here the CDR3 DNA reads TGTGCCAGCAGCTTAGACCGGGGGGCACGTCAAGAGACCCAGTACTTC.

The J gene is TRBJ1-1, the V gene TRBV25-1; D unresolved. Trimming took 5 bases from V and 0 from J, leaving 10 bases between them. The germline gives CDR1 MGHDK, CDR2 SYGVNS. This CDR3 contains 14 residues. In nucleotides, the CDR3 is TGTGCCAGCAGTTCGACTAATATGAACACTGAAGCTTTCTTT. Translating gives CASSSTNMNTEAFF.

The rearrangement links TRBV11-2 to TRBJ1-3; D gene ambiguous. Germline V gene lookup returns CDR1 SGHAT and CDR2 FQNNGV. This CDR3 comprises 17 residues. V lost 0 bases and J 0 bases, leaving 12 bases between the germline ends. The CDR3 loop is CASSLESFRVSGNTIYF. CDR3 DNA: TGTGCCAGCAGCTTAGAATCTTTTCGCGTCTCTGGAAACACCATATATTTT. Supplemented by reference TRBV11-2 and TRBJ1-3, the full variable domain reads EAGVAQSPRYKIIEKRQSVAFWCNPISGHATLYWYQQILGQGPKLLIQFQNNGVVDDSQLPKDRFSAERLKGVDSTLKIQPAKLEDSAVYLCASSLESFRVSGNTIYFGEGSWLTVV.

A single count supports this clone. This chain links TRBV7-8 with TRBJ1-2; tentative D call: TRBD1 (5 bases). The CDR3 covers 20 residues. Trimming left V 2 bases short and J 2 bases short, with 27 bases between. CDR1 is SGHVS and CDR2 is FQNEAQ in the germline V gene. CDR3 in DNA: TGTGCCAGCAGCTTATTACGTTCGGGGGAATCTGATGGGTTCAACTATGGCTACACCTTC. This sequence encodes CASSLLRSGESDGFNYGYTF.

J is TRBJ2-5 and V is TRBV11-2; TRBD2 aligns across 12 bases. V shed 5 bases and J 3 bases; nucleotides not matched to a gene: 13. The CDR3 is made up of 18 amino acids. Germline V lookup: CDR1 SGHAT, CDR2 FQNNGV. The CDR3 DNA reads TGTGCCAGCAGCAACGTTCCCGGGACTAGCGGGTTCAAAGAGACCCAGTACTTC. Its protein is CASSNVPGTSGFKETQYF.

The chain joins TRBV10-2 to TRBJ1-1, with D perhaps TRBD1 (6 bases). This CDR3 contains 11 residues. V was cut by 8 bases and J by 5 bases, with 9 bases left in between. Germline CDR1 reads WSHSY; CDR2 reads SAAADI. The CDR3 sequence: CASSQGTEAFF. The CDR3 DNA follows: TGCGCCAGCTCCCAGGGGACTGAAGCTTTCTTT.